The clone carrying this T cell receptor beta chain has only a few counts. The antigen remains undetermined. The sample belongs to a study of T cell repertoires in cytomegalovirus infection. The wider study: Both CMV infection and a matching HLA type were indicated by public TCR beta signatures.

Study-wide findings and caveats: There were HLA-C-restricted CMV-specific TCR beta clonotypes dominating the ex vivo response.

One entry per CDR3 protein, called by TCRdb with MiXCR from the reads. The sample shows some 800,000 distinct CDR3 sequences, 25% to 30% of them seen only once. This clonotype was sampled from a human donor in good health (CMV status not recorded). Some clones in this sample may be carry-over from other donors' samples. The specimen comprised cultured CD8+ T cells from PBMCs, sampled from culture after CMV antigen stimulation.

The CDR3, as DNA: TGTGCCAGCAGTTACAGAGAAAAGGCGGAGACCCAGTACTTC. Encoded protein: CASSYREKAETQYF. The chain has TRBV6-2 or TRBV6-3 and TRBJ2-5; D unresolved. Germline V gene lookup returns CDR1 MNHEY and CDR2 SVGEGT. This CDR3 region has 14 residues. V was clipped by 2 bases and J by 5 bases, with 12 bases between them.